These 13 T cell receptor beta chains share one sample of origin, sequenced in a study of cytomegalovirus exposure and HLA in healthy donors. PCR was performed using 60 Vbeta and 13 Jbeta primers. Profiling relied on immunoSEQ multiplex PCR, and the TCRdb table lists in-frame clones only, not all of them. The sample shows around 92,000 clones, approximately 75% of them seen only once. Sequencing used PBMCs. All receptors come from a female donor in good health and CMV-seropositive.

The chain recombines TRBV1 with TRBJ1-4. TRBV1 represents a pseudogene. The CDR3 spans 16 residues. The CDR3 sequence: CTSSQESAPHNEKLFF. The CDR3 DNA reads as TGCACCAGCAGCCAAGAAAGCGCTCCTCATAATGAAAAACTGTTTTTT.

The V and J genes are TRBV11-3 and TRBJ2-3; 10 bases fit TRBD1. J lost 4 bases, V lost 5 bases, and 6 bases had no gene match. CDR3 length: 15 residues. Germline CDR1 reads SGHNT; CDR2 reads YENEEA. CDR3 bases: TGTGCCAGCAGCGCACGGACAGGGGGGGCAGATACGCAGTATTTT. This sequence encodes CASSARTGGADTQYF.

J is TRBJ1-5 and V is TRBV7-2; tentative D call: TRBD1 (5 bases). The CDR3 extends over 14 amino acids. Deletions cut 6 bases from V and 3 bases from J, with 12 bases between. The germline gives CDR1 SGHTA, CDR2 FQGNSA. The CDR3 region has the DNA TGTGCCAGCAGACGAGACAGTACCAATCAGCCCCAGCATTTT. Encoded protein: CASRRDSTNQPQHF.

The chain links TRBV4-3 to TRBJ2-1; the match to TRBD2 covers 7 bases. With 0 bases clipped from V and 6 bases from J, the junction kept 5 bases outside the gene matches. This CDR3 spans 15 amino acids. The germline CDR1 and CDR2 sequences are LGHNA and YSLEER. CDR3 nucleotides: TGCGCCAGCAGCCAAGAAGGTGGGACTATCAATGAGCAGTTCTTC. Encoded protein: CASSQEGGTINEQFF.

V and J are TRBV30 and TRBJ1-3, with a possible D match to TRBD1 (5 bases). Germline assignment: CDR1 GTSNPN and CDR2 SVGIG (reference sequence). Trimming removed 2 bases at V and 5 bases at J, with 13 bases between. CDR3 length: 14 residues. CDR3: CAWSRTRRRNTIYF. The DNA for the CDR3 is TGTGCCTGGAGTCGGACACGGCGACGAAACACCATATATTTT.

The CDR3 loop reads CASRGSGRATGELFF. The CDR3 nucleotides are TGTGCCAGCAGGGGGAGCGGGAGGGCGACCGGGGAGCTGTTTTTT. The V call is TRBV2, the J call TRBJ2-2; 10 nucleotides match TRBD2. This CDR3 has 15 amino acids. Trimming removed 6 bases from V and 5 bases from J; junction bases left unmatched: 6. Germline CDR1 reads SNHLY; CDR2 reads FYNNEI.

This chain joins TRBV11-2 and TRBJ2-7, with 7 bases aligning to TRBD1. The CDR3 contains 12 residues. Germline trimming cut 5 bases from V and 3 bases from J; bases unmatched to any gene: 1. The germline V gene has CDR1 SGHAT and CDR2 FQNNGV. CDR3 sequence: CASSPGGYEQYF. CDR3 in DNA: TGTGCCAGCAGCCCAGGGGGCTACGAGCAGTACTTC.

The V and J genes are TRBV10-1 and TRBJ2-2; 10 bases are a match to TRBD2. Germline V gene data show CDR1 as WNHNN and CDR2 as SYGVQD (reference sequence). V lost 5 bases to trimming and J lost 0 bases; unmatched junction nucleotides: 3. The CDR3 extends over 16 amino acids. The chain's CDR3 is CASSPLAGSNTGELFF. The CDR3 region has the DNA TGCGCCAGCAGTCCACTAGCGGGGTCGAACACCGGGGAGCTGTTTTTT.

The chain recombines TRBV6-5 with TRBJ1-5; tentative D call: TRBD1 (6 bases). Trimming shortened V by 4 bases and J by 3 bases, and 10 bases separated the two germline ends. The CDR3 totals 14 residues. Germline V gene sequence: CDR1 MNHEY, CDR2 SVGAGI. The CDR3 DNA follows: TGTGCCAGCAGTTTCAACAGGGACAATCAGCCCCAGCATTTT. It specifies CASSFNRDNQPQHF.

The rearrangement links TRBV11-3 to TRBJ1-1, with D possibly matching TRBD1 (6 bases). V was cut by 6 bases and J by 4 bases, with 15 bases left in between. The CDR3 runs 14 residues. Germline V gene lookup returns CDR1 SGHNT and CDR2 YENEEA. CDR3 coding DNA: TGTGCCAGCAGTCCGGGACACCAAGTCACTGAAGCTTTCTTT. Its protein product is CASSPGHQVTEAFF.

The chain links TRBV19 to TRBJ1-5, with unresolved D. CDR3 length equals 16 residues. Deletions cut 3 bases from V and 2 bases from J, with 14 bases between. The germline V gene encodes CDR1 LNHDA and CDR2 SQIVND (reference sequence). CDR3 region: CASSIVGGGGNQPQHF. CDR3 bases: TGTGCCAGTAGTATCGTCGGAGGAGGCGGCAATCAGCCCCAGCATTTT. The full variable domain, rest sourced from reference TRBV19 and TRBJ1-5, is DGGITQSPKYLFRKEGQNVTLSCEQNLNHDAMYWYRQDPGQGLRLIYYSQIVNDFQKGDIAEGYSVSREKKESFPLTVTSAQKNPTAFYLCASSIVGGGGNQPQHFGDGTRLSIL.

The chain links TRBV27 to TRBJ1-3; D is ambiguous. With 11 bases removed from V and 5 bases from J, the gap between germline ends came to 10 bases. The CDR3 covers 11 residues. Germline V gene data show CDR1 as MNHEY and CDR2 as SMNVEV (reference sequence). The CDR3 protein is CADGERNTIYF. The CDR3 DNA follows: TGTGCCGACGGAGAACGAAACACCATATATTTT.

The V call is TRBV28, the J call TRBJ1-1; D may be TRBD1 (6 bases). The length of the CDR3 is 13 residues. In germline, CDR1 is MDHEN, CDR2 SYDVKM. For the CDR3, the DNA is TGTGCATCCAGGGAGGGGGGAAGCACTGAAGCTTTCTTT. Protein sequence: CASREGGSTEAFF.